A selection of T cell receptor beta chains follows, all from one sample in a study of spatial heterogeneity in lung cancer. TCRdb reprocessed the 5' RACE reads via MiXCR and lists one record per CDR3 protein. Of fewer than 15,000 distinct CDR3 sequences listed, around 15% are singletons. Here the sequenced sample was PBMCs, taken at surgery. These receptor sequences come from a male donor with early-stage non-small cell lung cancer. CDR3s include the opening cysteine and the closing phenylalanine or tryptophan. D genes are given only for firm matches. Expanded clones are given a class, and other clones once, few, many or no size at all.

TRBJ2-7	TRBV7-8	medium-sized	NA	TGTGCCAGCAGCTTAGAAGACGGAACAAGCTCCTACGAGCAGTACTTC	CASSLEDGTSSYEQYF
TRBJ2-3	TRBV7-2	NA	TRBD2	TGTGCCAGCAGCGATGGGAGGGCCTTCCGTACGCAGTATTTT	CASSDGRAFRTQYF
TRBJ2-5	TRBV6-1	many	NA	TGTGCCAGCAGTGGGGGACACCTTCAAGAGACCCAGTACTTC	CASSGGHLQETQYF
TRBJ2-7	TRBV5-1	NA	TRBD1	TGCGCCAGCAGCCCGACCGGGACAGGGGGCCACGAGCAGTACTTC	CASSPTGTGGHEQYF
TRBJ2-7	TRBV2	few	TRBD1	TGTGCCAGCAGCGTAGACAGGGGGCAACACGAGCAGTACTTC	CASSVDRGQHEQYF
TRBJ2-1	TRBV28	many	NA	TGTGCCAGCAGTTTATTGGCCAGGAACAATGAGCAGTTCTTC	CASSLLARNNEQFF
TRBJ2-1	TRBV15	NA	TRBD1	TGTGCCACCAGCAAAGCCGGGACAGGGAATGAGCAGTTCTTC	CATSKAGTGNEQFF
TRBJ2-7	TRBV6-1	few	TRBD1	TGTGCCAGCAGCGCGACAGGGGTCATCTACGAGCAGTACTTC	CASSATGVIYEQYF
TRBJ1-6	TRBV28	many	TRBD1	TGTGCCAGCAGGTCTCGGAAGCAGGGGGTTAATTCACCCCTCCACTTT	CASRSRKQGVNSPLHF
TRBJ1-4	TRBV28	many	NA	TGTGCCAGCAGTAACGACCCCGAGGCCTTGGGTTTT	CASSNDPEALGF
TRBJ2-1	TRBV10-3	NA	TRBD2	TGTGCCATCAGTACAGGGTCGGCTAGCGGGACCCCCTACAATGAGCAGTTCTTC	CAISTGSASGTPYNEQFF
TRBJ1-1	TRBV7-9	NA	NA	TGTGCCAGCAACCGCCAGGCGATGAACACCGAAGCTTTCTTT	CASNRQAMNTEAFF
TRBJ2-2	TRBV6-5	many	NA	TGTGCCAGCAGTTTAATGCAGAACACCGGGGAGCTGTTTTTT	CASSLMQNTGELFF
TRBJ2-7	TRBV20-1	NA	TRBD1	TGCAGTGCTAGAGACGGAGTAGGACAGGGGTGGTCCTACGAGCAGTACTTC	CSARDGVGQGWSYEQYF
TRBJ2-1	TRBV3-1	many	TRBD2	TGTGCCAGCAGCCAAGGGGCTAGCGGGAGGCAATACAATGAGCAGTTCTTC	CASSQGASGRQYNEQFF
TRBJ1-1	TRBV7-9	many	NA	TGTGCCAGCAGCTTGCTCGGGGGGAGCACTGAAGCTTTCTTT	CASSLLGGSTEAFF
TRBJ2-5	TRBV7-9	many	TRBD2	TGTGCCAGCAGCTTTTCGACTAGCGGGGAGACCCAGTACTTC	CASSFSTSGETQYF
TRBJ2-1	TRBV20-1	many	TRBD2	TGCAGTGCTTACACTAGCGGAGGGGCCTACAATGAGCAGTTCTTC	CSAYTSGGAYNEQFF
TRBJ1-2	TRBV4-1	NA	NA	TGCGCCAGCAGCCTTAAAGGGGAATATGGCTACACCTTC	CASSLKGEYGYTF
TRBJ2-7	TRBV6-1	few	TRBD2	TGTGCGACGCTAGCGGGAGTACAGCAGTACTTC	CATLAGVQQYF
TRBJ1-6	TRBV6-4	NA	NA	TGTGCCAGCAGTGAGTCTGAGGATTCACCCCTCCACTTT	CASSESEDSPLHF
TRBJ2-5	TRBV5-6	NA	TRBD1	TGTGCCAGCAGGCGAACCGGGACAGGGGGAGAGACCCAGTACTTC	CASRRTGTGGETQYF
TRBJ1-5	TRBV6-1	many	NA	TGTGCCAGCAGTGAAAGAGGGGGCAATCAGCCCCAGCATTTT	CASSERGGNQPQHF
TRBJ2-5	TRBV5-5	NA	TRBD2	TGTGCCAGCAGCTCGGGACTAGACCAAGAGACCCAGTACTTC	CASSSGLDQETQYF